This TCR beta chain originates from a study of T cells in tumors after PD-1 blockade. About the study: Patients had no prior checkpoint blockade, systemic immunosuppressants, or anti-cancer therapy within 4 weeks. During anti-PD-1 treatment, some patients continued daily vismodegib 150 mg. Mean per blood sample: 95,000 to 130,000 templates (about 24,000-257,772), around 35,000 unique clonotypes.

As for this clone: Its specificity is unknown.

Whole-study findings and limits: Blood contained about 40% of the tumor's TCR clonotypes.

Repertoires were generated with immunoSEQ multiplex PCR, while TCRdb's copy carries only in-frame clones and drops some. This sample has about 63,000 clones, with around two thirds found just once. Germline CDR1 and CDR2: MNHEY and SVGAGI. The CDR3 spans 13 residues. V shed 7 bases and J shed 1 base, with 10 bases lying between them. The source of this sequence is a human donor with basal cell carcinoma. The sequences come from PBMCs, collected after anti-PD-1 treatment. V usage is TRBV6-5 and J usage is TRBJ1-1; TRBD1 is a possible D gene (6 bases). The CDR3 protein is CASKDRWNTEAFF. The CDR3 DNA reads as TGTGCCAGCAAGGACAGATGGAACACTGAAGCTTTCTTT.